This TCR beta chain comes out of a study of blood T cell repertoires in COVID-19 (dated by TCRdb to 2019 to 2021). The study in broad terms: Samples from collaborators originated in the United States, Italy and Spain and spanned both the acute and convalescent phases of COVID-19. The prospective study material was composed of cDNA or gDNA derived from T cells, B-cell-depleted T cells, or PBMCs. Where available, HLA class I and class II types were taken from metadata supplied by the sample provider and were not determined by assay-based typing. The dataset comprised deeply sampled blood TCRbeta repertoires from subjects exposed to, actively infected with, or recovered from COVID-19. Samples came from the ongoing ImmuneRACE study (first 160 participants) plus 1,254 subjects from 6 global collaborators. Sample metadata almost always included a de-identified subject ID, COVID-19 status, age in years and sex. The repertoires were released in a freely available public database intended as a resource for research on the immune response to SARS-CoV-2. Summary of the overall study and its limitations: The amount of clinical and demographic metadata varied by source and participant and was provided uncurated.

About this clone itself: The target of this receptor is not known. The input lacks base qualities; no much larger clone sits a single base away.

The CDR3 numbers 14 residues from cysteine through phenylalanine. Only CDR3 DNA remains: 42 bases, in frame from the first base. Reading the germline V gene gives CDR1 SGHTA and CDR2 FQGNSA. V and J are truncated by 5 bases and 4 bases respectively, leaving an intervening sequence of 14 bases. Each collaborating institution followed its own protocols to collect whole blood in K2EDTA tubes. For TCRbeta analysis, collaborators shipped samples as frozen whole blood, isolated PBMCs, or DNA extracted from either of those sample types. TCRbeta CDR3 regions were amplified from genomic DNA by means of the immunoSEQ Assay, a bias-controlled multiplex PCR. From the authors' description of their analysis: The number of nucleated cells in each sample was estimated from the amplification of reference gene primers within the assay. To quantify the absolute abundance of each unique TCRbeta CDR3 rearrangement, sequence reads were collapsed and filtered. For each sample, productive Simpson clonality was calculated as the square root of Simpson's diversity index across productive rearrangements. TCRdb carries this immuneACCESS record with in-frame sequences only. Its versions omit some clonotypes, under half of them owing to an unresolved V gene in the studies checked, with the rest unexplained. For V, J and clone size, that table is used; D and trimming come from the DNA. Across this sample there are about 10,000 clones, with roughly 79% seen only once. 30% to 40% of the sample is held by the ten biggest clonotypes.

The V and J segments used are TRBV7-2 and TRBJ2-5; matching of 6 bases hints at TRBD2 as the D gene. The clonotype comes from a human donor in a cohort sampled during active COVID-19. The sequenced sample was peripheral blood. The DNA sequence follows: TGTGCCAGCAGCGAATGGGTCGGGGGAGAGACCCAGTACTTC. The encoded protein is CASSEWVGGETQYF.